Below are 6 T cell receptor beta chains sequenced from a single sample in a study of vaccination effects on CD4 cells after COVID-19. CD4+ T cells specific for antigen were expanded with viral peptide pools by the ViraFEST assay before sequencing. Upon completion of about 10 days in culture, CD4+ T cells were isolated. Their SARS-CoV-2 infection, verified by PCR, occurred between March and December 2020. For these TCRs, the target antigens are not known. Clones were read by immunoSEQ multiplex PCR, and TCRdb kept only the in-frame ones, dropping some. The profile shows fewer than 30,000 clones, around 82% of them singletons. The sequenced sample was CD4+ T cells from PBMCs cultured with HCoV-NL63 spike peptides, obtained before COVID-19 vaccination. Receptors were obtained from a human donor who had a prior SARS-CoV-2 infection.

The V gene is TRBV5-6, the J gene TRBJ1-1; D unclear. The CDR3 is made up of 15 amino acids. Trimming took off 1 base at V and 0 bases at J, with 10 bases between the two ends. CDR1 and CDR2 from the germline V gene are SGHDT and YYEEEE. The CDR3 sequence is CASSLLSLMNTEAFF. DNA of the CDR3: TGTGCCAGCAGCTTGTTGAGCCTCATGAACACTGAAGCTTTCTTT.

The table lists this clone with a count of one. V is TRBV19 and J is TRBJ1-2; 7 bases agree with TRBD1. CDR1 is LNHDA, CDR2 SQIVND, per germline (reference sequence). CDR3 length: 12 amino acids. After removal of 7 bases from V and 3 bases from J, the junction contained 2 bases not matched to a gene. The CDR3 is CASITGDYGYTF. CDR3 in DNA: TGTGCCAGTATAACAGGGGACTATGGCTACACCTTC.

V and J are TRBV9 and TRBJ2-1, with 10 bases fitting TRBD1. The junction had 6 bases not matched to a gene; V was cut back by 0 bases and J by 12 bases. The germline CDR1 and CDR2 sequences are SGDLS and YYNGEE. The CDR3 has 14 residues. For the CDR3, the DNA is TGTGCCAGCAGCGTAGAGGACAGGGGGACAGGGCAGTTCTTC. As protein: CASSVEDRGTGQFF. Filled out from reference TRBV9 and TRBJ2-1, the complete variable domain reads DSGVTQTPKHLITATGQRVTLRCSPRSGDLSVYWYQQSLDQGLQFLIQYYNGEERAKGNILERFSAQQFPDLHSELNLSSLELGDSALYFCASSVEDRGTGQFFGPGTRLTVL.

This clone has a single count. The genes are TRBV5-1 and TRBJ1-6; 11 bases are a match to TRBD1. The germline V gene encodes CDR1 SGHRS and CDR2 YFSETQ. Unmatched junction bases numbered 14, after V lost 4 bases and J lost 14 bases. The CDR3 contains 16 residues. The CDR3 DNA reads as TGCGCCAGCAGCGCTGGGACCGGGACAGGGGGATCATCCCTCCACTTT. This translates into CASSAGTGTGGSSLHF.

V gene TRBV5-1 combines with J gene TRBJ2-5, with a tentative D call TRBD2 (5 bases). The CDR3 runs 14 residues. The ends were cut back, 2 bases at V and 2 bases at J, with 10 bases in the middle. CDR1 and CDR2 from the germline V gene are SGHRS and YFSETQ. CDR3 protein: CASSFDGEQETQYF. In DNA, the CDR3 is TGCGCCAGCAGCTTTGACGGGGAACAAGAGACCCAGTACTTC.

The chain is built from TRBV15 and TRBJ1-1; D uncertain. V was pared by 1 base and J by 0 bases, with 9 bases between. CDR3 length: 15 residues. Germline lookup yields CDR1 LNHNV and CDR2 YYDKDF (reference sequence). The CDR3 sequence: CATSRAASLNTEAFF. The CDR3 DNA reads as TGTGCCACCAGCAGAGCGGCCAGTTTGAACACTGAAGCTTTCTTT. Based on the CDR3 plus reference TRBV15 and TRBJ1-1, the full variable domain is DAMVIQNPRYQVTQFGKPVTLSCSQTLNHNVMYWYQQKSSQAPKLLFHYYDKDFNNEADTPDNFQSRRPNTSFCFLDIRSPGLGDTAMYLCATSRAASLNTEAFFGQGTRLTVV.